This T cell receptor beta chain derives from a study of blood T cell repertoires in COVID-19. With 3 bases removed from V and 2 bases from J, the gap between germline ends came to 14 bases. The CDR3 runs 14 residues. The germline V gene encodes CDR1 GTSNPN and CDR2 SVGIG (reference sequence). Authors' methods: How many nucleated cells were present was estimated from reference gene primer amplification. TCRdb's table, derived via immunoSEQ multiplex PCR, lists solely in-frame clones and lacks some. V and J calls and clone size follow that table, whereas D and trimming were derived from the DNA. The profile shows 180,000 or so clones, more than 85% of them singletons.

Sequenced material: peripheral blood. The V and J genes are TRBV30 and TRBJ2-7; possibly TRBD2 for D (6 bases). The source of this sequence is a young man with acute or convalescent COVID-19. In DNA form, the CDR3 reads TGTGCCTGGAGCCTCGGGGGTCAGACCTACGAGCAGTACGTC. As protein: CAWSLGGQTYEQYV.